Shown below are 20 T cell receptor beta chains from a single sample sequenced in a study of chemoradiotherapy in HPV16-positive cancers. Profiled with immunoSEQ multiplex PCR; TCRdb holds only in-frame clones, not every one. The sample yields about 11,000 clones, 65% to 85% seen once. Sample acquisition took place from a patient who underwent chemoradiotherapy. The receptors were gathered from a human donor with HPV-associated anogenital cancer.

In this sample, this clone turned up a few times. The CDR3 DNA is TGTGCCAGCAGTGAATCCGGGGCCTTGGGCGGCTACACCTTC. Amino acids: CASSESGALGGYTF. The chain uses TRBV25-1 and TRBJ1-2; D perhaps matches TRBD1 (5 bases). From germline, CDR1 is MGHDK and CDR2 SYGVNS. Trimming took off 1 base at V and 8 bases at J, with 14 bases between the two ends. The CDR3 is 14 residues long.

The chain combines TRBV9 with TRBJ2-2; D is ambiguous. Per the germline V gene, CDR1 is SGDLS and CDR2 is YYNGEE. Trimming removed 0 bases at V and 1 base at J, with 13 bases between. The CDR3 is 17 residues long. In DNA form, the CDR3 reads TGTGCCAGCAGCGTAGACTTACTGGGAATGAACACCGGGGAGCTGTTTTTT. Translating it yields CASSVDLLGMNTGELFF.

V and J are TRBV28 and TRBJ1-2; D gene uncertain. V lost 8 bases and J 5 bases, leaving 3 bases between the germline ends. This CDR3 spans 9 amino acids. Germline CDR1 MDHEN, CDR2 SYDVKM. The CDR3 here is CASGYGYTF. The CDR3 bases are TGTGCCAGCGGTTATGGCTACACCTTC.

This sequence joins TRBV6-5 and TRBJ2-4, with 9 bases fitting TRBD2. The J segment lost 10 bases and the V segment lost 7 bases, leaving 14 bases of the junction unmatched. Germline V gene lookup returns CDR1 MNHEY and CDR2 SVGAGI. CDR3 length equals 15 residues. This CDR3 reads CASKARGSGRVIQYF. The CDR3 nucleotides read TGTGCCAGCAAGGCCCGGGGTAGCGGGAGAGTTATTCAGTACTTC.

The J gene is TRBJ2-5, the V gene TRBV28; the match to TRBD2 covers 8 bases. This CDR3 comprises 17 residues. Germline CDR1 MDHEN, CDR2 SYDVKM. Trimming cost V 4 bases and J 4 bases; bases outside gene matches: 14. CDR3 DNA sequence: TGTGCCAGCAGTTCCCCCAGGGGAGCGGGAGTTAGAGAGACCCAGTACTTC. Translation: CASSSPRGAGVRETQYF.

The J gene is TRBJ1-4, the V gene TRBV5-8; the D gene is possibly TRBD1 (6 bases). The V and J ends lost 2 bases and 5 bases respectively, with 13 bases between them. Germline-derived CDR1 and CDR2 are SGHTS and YDEGEE. CDR3 length equals 15 residues. DNA for the CDR3: TGTGCCAGCAGCTTACCGGGACACCGAAATGAAAAACTGTTTTTT. Amino acids: CASSLPGHRNEKLFF.

This clone has just one count. This chain links TRBV6-1 with TRBJ2-1, with D perhaps TRBD1 (6 bases). The germline CDR1 and CDR2 sequences are MNHNS and SASEGT. The V and J ends lost 8 bases and 4 bases respectively, with 12 bases between them. The CDR3 loop spans 13 amino acids. CDR3 region: CASEAGDYNEQFF. The CDR3 nucleotides read TGTGCCAGCGAGGCAGGGGATTACAATGAGCAGTTCTTC.

This chain joins TRBV7-9 and TRBJ1-1, with D perhaps TRBD1 (6 bases). Trimming took 0 bases from V and 8 from J, leaving 16 bases between them. There are 15 residues in the CDR3. Germline CDR1 reads SEHNR; CDR2 reads FQNEAQ (reference sequence). The CDR3 bases are TGTGCCAGCAGCTTAGCCGAGGCAGGGGCCGGAGAAGCTTTCTTT. This encodes CASSLAEAGAGEAFF.

This clone was seen only once. The J gene is TRBJ2-7, the V gene TRBV5-6; possibly TRBD2 for D (5 bases). The V gene lost 3 bases and the J gene lost 4 bases, with 14 bases spanning the gap. CDR3 length: 14 amino acids. Germline CDR1 is SGHDT and CDR2 is YYEEEE. CDR3 protein: CASSSSLRGYEQYF. CDR3 bases: TGTGCCAGCAGCTCCTCCTTACGGGGTTACGAGCAGTACTTC.

The CDR3 is CAWSAGHSVSYEQYF. CDR3 DNA sequence: TGTGCCTGGAGCGCCGGACACTCAGTCTCCTACGAGCAGTACTTC. The chain combines TRBV30 with TRBJ2-7, with a weak D call TRBD1 (5 bases). The CDR3 length is 15 residues. Germline assignment: CDR1 GTSNPN and CDR2 SVGIG (reference sequence). Trimming removed 3 bases from V and 0 bases from J, with 15 bases in between. Combining the CDR3 with reference TRBV30 and TRBJ2-7 gives the whole variable domain SQTIHQWPATLVQPVGSPLSLECTVEGTSNPNLYWYRQAAGRGLQLLFYSVGIGQISSEVPQNLSASRPQDRQFILSSKKLLLSDSGFYLCAWSAGHSVSYEQYFGPGTRLTVT.

The sample holds a few counts of this clone. The chain carries TRBV19 and TRBJ1-1, with D unclear. CDR1 is LNHDA, CDR2 SQIVND, per germline (reference sequence). The V end lost 6 bases, the J end lost 4 bases, and 15 bases lay between the germline ends. This CDR3 is built from 14 residues. The CDR3 DNA reads TGTGCCAGTAGCAAGCTACTCGCGAGCACTGAAGCTTTCTTT. As protein: CASSKLLASTEAFF. The full variable domain, rest sourced from reference TRBV19 and TRBJ1-1, is DGGITQSPKYLFRKEGQNVTLSCEQNLNHDAMYWYRQDPGQGLRLIYYSQIVNDFQKGDIAEGYSVSREKKESFPLTVTSAQKNPTAFYLCASSKLLASTEAFFGQGTRLTVV.

In its sample, this clone ranks as large. The chain is built from TRBV9 and TRBJ1-1; D remains ambiguous. Trimming stripped 3 bases from V and 1 base from J, with 10 bases between. From germline, CDR1 is SGDLS and CDR2 YYNGEE. The CDR3 has 14 amino acids. The CDR3 region is CASSASGGNTEAFF. The DNA of the CDR3 is TGTGCCAGCAGCGCGTCAGGAGGGAACACTGAAGCTTTCTTT.

This clone was picked up a small number of times. The chain has TRBV6-4 and TRBJ2-2, with D unclear. V shed 0 bases and J shed 5 bases, with 10 bases lying between them. The length of the CDR3 is 15 residues. The V gene's germline CDR1 is MRHNA and CDR2 SNTAGT. The chain's CDR3 is CASSDSGEGTGELFF. CDR3 in DNA: TGTGCCAGCAGTGACTCGGGTGAAGGGACCGGGGAGCTGTTTTTT.

A few counts support this clone. The CDR3 sequence is CASSSTSNWETQYF. The CDR3 bases are TGTGCCAGCAGCTCGACTAGTAACTGGGAGACCCAGTACTTC. This chain uses TRBV5-6 with TRBJ2-5; D might be TRBD2 (6 bases). V lost 3 bases to trimming and J lost 5 bases, with 14 bases between them. The CDR3 totals 14 residues. Germline loops: CDR1 SGHDT, CDR2 YYEEEE. The complete variable domain, with remaining parts taken from reference TRBV5-6 and TRBJ2-5, reads DAGVTQSPTHLIKTRGQQVTLRCSPKSGHDTVSWYQQALGQGPQFIFQYYEEEERQRGNFPDRFSGHQFPNYSSELNVNALLLGDSALYLCASSSTSNWETQYFGPGTRLLVL.

This clone was seen a few times. This chain links TRBV9 with TRBJ1-4; the D is unclear. Germline CDR1 and CDR2: SGDLS and YYNGEE. Trimming pared 3 bases from V and 7 bases from J, leaving 13 bases between. This CDR3 has 14 amino acids. CDR3 amino acids: CASSETKGSEKLFF. DNA of the CDR3: TGTGCCAGCAGCGAGACAAAGGGTAGTGAAAAACTGTTTTTT. Supplemented by reference TRBV9 and TRBJ1-4, the full variable domain reads DSGVTQTPKHLITATGQRVTLRCSPRSGDLSVYWYQQSLDQGLQFLIQYYNGEERAKGNILERFSAQQFPDLHSELNLSSLELGDSALYFCASSETKGSEKLFFGSGTQLSVL.

A few counts support this clone. The chain links TRBV5-4 to TRBJ2-2; no clear D gene. The V end lost 0 bases, the J end lost 1 base, and 4 bases lay between the germline ends. The CDR3 consists of 14 residues. CDR1 SGHNT and CDR2 YYREEE come from the germline V gene (reference sequence). The CDR3 is CASSLEQNTGELFF. The CDR3 coding sequence is TGTGCCAGCAGCTTGGAACAGAACACCGGGGAGCTGTTTTTT.

This chain joins TRBV5-8 and TRBJ1-2; the D gene is possibly TRBD1 (5 bases). The CDR3 has 15 amino acids. From germline, CDR1 is SGHTS and CDR2 YDEGEE. With 0 bases removed from V and 6 bases from J, the gap between germline ends came to 15 bases. Written as DNA, the CDR3 is TGTGCCAGCAGCTTGGTGTTCGGGACTTTAGATGGCTACACCTTC. This sequence encodes CASSLVFGTLDGYTF.

V usage is TRBV18 and J usage is TRBJ2-1; D might be TRBD1 (5 bases). V lost 3 bases to trimming and J lost 7 bases, with 13 bases between them. Germline assignment: CDR1 KGHSH and CDR2 LQKENI. This CDR3 comprises 14 residues. CDR3 residues: CASSPTTVRNEQFF. The CDR3 region has the DNA TGTGCCAGCTCACCGACGACAGTTCGTAATGAGCAGTTCTTC.

The chain recombines TRBV29-1 with TRBJ1-2; possible D gene TRBD1, 5 bases. Trimming pared 7 bases from V and 4 bases from J, leaving 19 bases between. The CDR3 sequence is 14 residues long. Germline CDR1 is SQVTM and CDR2 is ANQGSEA. The CDR3 is CSALQAANGYGYTF. CDR3 bases: TGCAGCGCCCTACAGGCCGCGAATGGCTATGGCTACACCTTC. The whole variable domain, remainder taken from reference TRBV29-1 and TRBJ1-2, is SAVISQKPSRDICQRGTSLTIQCQVDSQVTMMFWYRQQPGQSLTLIATANQGSEATYESGFVIDKFPISRPNLTFSTLTVSNMSPEDSSIYLCSALQAANGYGYTFGSGTRLTVV.

The rearrangement links TRBV28 to TRBJ2-3; TRBD2 agrees at 16 bases. Trimming cost V 4 bases and J 1 base; bases outside gene matches: 20. Germline V gene data show CDR1 as MDHEN and CDR2 as SYDVKM. The CDR3 consists of 23 residues. The DNA for the CDR3 is TGTGCCAGCAGTTCTCAAAACCCCCCGGGACTAGCGGGAGGGGGCCCTGGCACAGATACGCAGTATTTT. Encoded protein: CASSSQNPPGLAGGGPGTDTQYF.